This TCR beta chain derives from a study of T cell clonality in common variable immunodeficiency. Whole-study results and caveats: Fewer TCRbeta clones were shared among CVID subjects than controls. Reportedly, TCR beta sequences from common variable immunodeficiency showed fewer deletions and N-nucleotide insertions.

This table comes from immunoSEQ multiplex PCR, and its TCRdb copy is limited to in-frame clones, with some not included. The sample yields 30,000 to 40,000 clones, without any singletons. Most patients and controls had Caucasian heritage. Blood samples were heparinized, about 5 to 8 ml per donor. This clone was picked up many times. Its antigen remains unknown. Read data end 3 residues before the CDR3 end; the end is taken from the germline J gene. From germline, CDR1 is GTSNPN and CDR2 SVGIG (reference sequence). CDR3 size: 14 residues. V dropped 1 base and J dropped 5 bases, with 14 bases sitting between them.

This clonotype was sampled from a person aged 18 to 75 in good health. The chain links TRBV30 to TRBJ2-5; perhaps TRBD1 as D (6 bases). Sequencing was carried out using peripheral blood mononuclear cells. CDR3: CAWSEDQQGETQYF. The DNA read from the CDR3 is TGTGCCTGGAGTGAGGATCAGCAGGGGGAGACC.